The 9 T cell receptor beta chains reported below all come from one sample, sequenced in a study of T cell repertoires in cytomegalovirus infection. No antigen is known for these receptors. A single record per CDR3 protein comes from TCRdb applying MiXCR to the reads. The sample includes roughly 87,000 distinct CDR3 sequences, approximately 30% of them seen just once. Sequencing was performed on CD8+ T cells from cultured PBMCs, taken from culture after CMV antigen stimulation. The receptor source for this set is a human donor in good health (CMV status not recorded). Some clones in this sample may be carry-over from other donors' samples.

The V and J genes are TRBV27 and TRBJ2-1, with TRBD2 matching 7 bases. There are 14 residues in the CDR3. CDR1 and CDR2 (germline): MNHEY, SMNVEV (reference sequence). V shed 4 bases, J shed 7 bases, and the junction held 7 bases outside the gene matches. CDR3 nucleotides: TGTGCCAGCAGTTCAGCGGGGTGGGTGAATGAGCAGTTCTTC. Its translation: CASSSAGWVNEQFF.

At least ten counts were recorded for this clonotype. This chain joins TRBV3-1 and TRBJ1-5; D call uncertain. V lost 2 bases and J 6 bases, leaving 11 bases between the germline ends. CDR3 length: 14 amino acids. The germline CDR1 and CDR2 sequences are LGHDT and YNNKEL (reference sequence). The CDR3 DNA follows: TGTGCCAGCAGCCAATCGCAAGGTGGTCAGCCCCAGCATTTT. It specifies CASSQSQGGQPQHF.

The gene calls are TRBV20-1 and TRBJ2-7; 7 bases are a match to TRBD2. Germline CDR1 and CDR2: DFQATT and SNEGSKA (reference sequence). V lost 0 bases and J lost 3; bases outside the gene matches: 8. The CDR3 is 15 amino acids. The CDR3 nucleotides read TGCAGTGCTAGAGATCTGGCGGGAGATTACTACGAGCAGTACTTC. Translated: CSARDLAGDYYEQYF.

In its sample, this clonotype was seen a few times. The genes are TRBV12-3 or TRBV12-4 and TRBJ2-3; D not resolved. This CDR3 comprises 14 residues. Trimming left V 2 bases short and J 1 base short, with 7 bases between. DNA for the CDR3: TGTGCCAGCAGTTTATTCTGGGGCACAGATACGCAGTATTTT. This gives the protein CASSLFWGTDTQYF.

At least ten counts were recorded for this clonotype. The V and J genes are TRBV5-4 and TRBJ1-2; unclear D gene. The germline V and J ends were trimmed by 5 bases and 6 bases, with 17 bases remaining between them. Germline CDR1 reads SGHNT; CDR2 reads YYREEE (reference sequence). The CDR3 runs to 14 residues. The CDR3 region has the DNA TGTGCCAGCAGTTCCTCCAGGTTATGGGATGGCTACACCTTC. Its protein is CASSSSRLWDGYTF.

The table lists this clonotype with a few counts. The chain is built from TRBV14 and TRBJ2-1; D gene uncertain. From germline, CDR1 is SGHDN and CDR2 FVKESK. The germline V and J ends were trimmed by 1 base and 2 bases, with 9 bases remaining between them. The CDR3 loop spans 15 amino acids. DNA of the CDR3: TGTGCCAGCAGCCAAGTTGGCGGAACCTACAATGAGCAGTTCTTC. It specifies CASSQVGGTYNEQFF.

This clonotype turned up a few times. The chain joins TRBV19 to TRBJ1-1; D is unresolved. From germline, CDR1 is LNHDA and CDR2 SQIVND (reference sequence). The CDR3 totals 13 residues. The CDR3 reads CVPSGMWDTEAFF. The CDR3 DNA reads TGTGTCCCCTCCGGGATGTGGGACACTGAAGCTTTCTTT.

The rearrangement joins TRBV7-2 to TRBJ2-5; the match to TRBD2 covers 11 bases. Losses at the gene ends were 4 bases for V and 1 base for J; bases not matched to a gene: 11. Germline CDR1 reads SGHTA; CDR2 reads FQGNSA. This CDR3 is built from 18 residues. The CDR3: CASSSGSLAGAIQETQYF. The CDR3 nucleotides are TGTGCCAGCAGCTCCGGATCACTAGCGGGAGCGATCCAAGAGACCCAGTACTTC.

This clonotype was recorded many times. The chain joins TRBV7-8 to TRBJ1-1, with D unresolved. Germline loops: CDR1 SGHVS, CDR2 FQNEAQ. The CDR3 runs 13 residues. Between the trimmed V and J ends, which lost 5 bases and 1 base, there was a span of 8 bases. The DNA for the CDR3 is TGTGCCAGCAGCCCGTTGCGGAACACTGAAGCTTTCTTT. Translation gives CASSPLRNTEAFF.